A single sample gave rise to the 29 T cell receptor beta chains below, sequenced in a study of blood T cell repertoires in COVID-19. Measured with immunoSEQ multiplex PCR; TCRdb has only the in-frame clones, and not every one. The data hold under 150,000 clones, with approximately 80% observed a single time. Material for sequencing was peripheral blood. Receptors were obtained from a woman aged 50 to 65 with acute or convalescent COVID-19.

The V and J genes are TRBV6-6 and TRBJ1-6; D is ambiguous. The length of the CDR3 is 16 residues. Germline V gene data show CDR1 as MNHNY and CDR2 as SVGAGI (reference sequence). Trimming left V 6 bases short and J 7 bases short, with 19 bases between. CDR3 DNA sequence: TGTGCCAGCAGCGGCAACGATGTAGCCCCGAATTCACCCCTCCACTTT. It codes for CASSGNDVAPNSPLHF.

The chain employs TRBV4-3 and TRBJ1-6; 7 nucleotides agree with TRBD1. J lost 9 bases, V lost 0 bases, and 8 bases had no gene match. The CDR3 has 16 amino acids. The germline V gene has CDR1 LGHNA and CDR2 YSLEER. For the CDR3, the DNA is TGCGCCAGCAGCCAAGATTGGGGACAGCGAGGTTCACCCCTCCACTTT. Translated, it gives CASSQDWGQRGSPLHF.

The genes are TRBV15 and TRBJ2-1, with 12 positions matching TRBD2. The germline gives CDR1 LNHNV, CDR2 YYDKDF (reference sequence). The CDR3 spans 16 residues. The V gene end was trimmed by 0 bases and the J gene end by 4 bases; junction bases not matched to a gene: 1. Here the CDR3 DNA reads TGTGCCACCAGCAGAGATCTAGCGGGGGGGTACAATGAGCAGTTCTTC. Translation: CATSRDLAGGYNEQFF.

The gene calls are TRBV4-1 and TRBJ1-3, with D perhaps TRBD1 (6 bases). The CDR3 has 14 residues. The V gene's germline CDR1 is MGHRA and CDR2 YSYEKL. Trimming took off 4 bases at V and 4 bases at J, with 11 bases between the two ends. The CDR3 DNA follows: TGCGCCAGCAGCCCGGGGGGGGCCGGAAACACCATATATTTT. As protein: CASSPGGAGNTIYF.

A note on this clone: Other DNA sequences in this specimen translate into the identical CDR3. V usage is TRBV6-5 and J usage is TRBJ2-3; 7 bases are shared with TRBD2. Per germline, CDR1 MNHEY and CDR2 SVGAGI. Trimming took 0 bases from V and 0 from J; bases not matched to a gene: 3. The CDR3 totals 16 residues. The DNA for the CDR3 is TGTGCCAGCAGTTACTCGGGGCGGGGGAGCACAGATACGCAGTATTTT. This sequence encodes CASSYSGRGSTDTQYF.

The rearrangement uses TRBV3-1 (or the pseudogene TRBV3-2) and TRBJ2-3; D unclear. V was pared by 4 bases and J by 6 bases, with 11 bases between. The germline gives CDR1 LGHDT, CDR2 YNNKEL (reference sequence). CDR3 length equals 13 residues. The CDR3 reads CASSRTVADTQYF. The CDR3 coding sequence is TGTGCCAGCAGCCGCACAGTGGCGGATACGCAGTATTTT.

This chain links TRBV18 with TRBJ2-2; possible D gene TRBD2, 6 bases. Germline CDR1 KGHSH, CDR2 LQKENI. The CDR3 runs 16 residues. V was pared by 2 bases and J by 1 base, with 11 bases between. The CDR3 bases are TGTGCCAGCTCACCAACGCAGGGAGGGAACACCGGGGAGCTGTTTTTT. Protein sequence: CASSPTQGGNTGELFF.

The chain has TRBV6-5 and TRBJ2-5; D possibly corresponds to TRBD1 (6 bases). Germline-derived CDR1 and CDR2 are MNHEY and SVGAGI. This CDR3 comprises 15 residues. With 6 bases removed from V and 4 bases from J, the gap between germline ends came to 18 bases. This chain's CDR3 is CASSSSGGGLETQYF. For the CDR3, the DNA is TGTGCCAGCAGCTCAAGTGGTGGGGGCTTAGAGACCCAGTACTTC.

The rearrangement uses TRBV6-1 and TRBJ1-6; possible D gene TRBD1, 5 bases. Looked up from germline, CDR1 is MNHNS and CDR2 is SASEGT. The CDR3 runs 16 residues. Trimming cost V 2 bases and J 4 bases, with 12 bases left between them. The CDR3 DNA follows: TGTGCCAGCAGTGAATCTACAGGCTATTATAATTCACCCCTCCACTTT. Its translation is CASSESTGYYNSPLHF.

The J gene is TRBJ2-3, the V gene TRBV19, with TRBD2 matching over 10 bases. The CDR3 runs 15 residues. V shed 4 bases and J 2 bases; nucleotides not matched to a gene: 3. Germline loops: CDR1 LNHDA, CDR2 SQIVND (reference sequence). CDR3 bases: TGTGCCAGTAGTAGGGGACTAGCGTACACAGATACGCAGTATTTT. Its translation is CASSRGLAYTDTQYF.

V usage is TRBV6-5 and J usage is TRBJ1-2, with D possibly matching TRBD1 (6 bases). The germline V and J ends were trimmed by 2 bases and 4 bases, with 17 bases remaining between them. The germline V gene encodes CDR1 MNHEY and CDR2 SVGAGI. CDR3 length: 16 residues. CDR3 DNA sequence: TGTGCCAGCAGTTACGGGACTACTCGGACAGCCTATGGCTACACCTTC. Translation: CASSYGTTRTAYGYTF.

This clone appeared a few times. The CDR3 region is CASRGGYQGHHEQYF. The CDR3 nucleotides are TGTGCCAGTAGGGGGGGGTACCAGGGGCACCACGAGCAGTACTTC. The J gene is TRBJ2-7, the V gene TRBV19; possible D gene TRBD2, 7 bases. Trimming pared 6 bases from V and 5 bases from J, leaving 20 bases between. This CDR3 is 15 amino acids long. Germline lookup yields CDR1 LNHDA and CDR2 SQIVND (reference sequence). The full variable domain, with the rest looked up from reference TRBV19 and TRBJ2-7, is DGGITQSPKYLFRKEGQNVTLSCEQNLNHDAMYWYRQDPGQGLRLIYYSQIVNDFQKGDIAEGYSVSREKKESFPLTVTSAQKNPTAFYLCASRGGYQGHHEQYFGPGTRLTVT.

The genes are TRBV5-8 and TRBJ2-1; 12 bases fit TRBD2. Germline CDR1 reads SGHTS; CDR2 reads YDEGEE. CDR3 size: 20 residues. V lost 4 bases to trimming and J lost 1 base; unmatched junction nucleotides: 15. The CDR3 loop reads CASSGGEALAGGGSYNEQFF. CDR3 coding DNA: TGTGCCAGCAGCGGGGGCGAAGCACTAGCGGGGGGAGGATCCTACAATGAGCAGTTCTTC.

The J gene is TRBJ1-2, the V gene TRBV6-6, with D unresolved. This CDR3 has 11 residues. From germline, CDR1 is MNHNY and CDR2 SVGAGI (reference sequence). Deletions cut 5 bases from V and 7 bases from J, with 8 bases between. The chain's CDR3 is CASSVGSGYTF. CDR3 DNA sequence: TGTGCCAGCAGTGTCGGGTCTGGCTACACCTTC.

This chain uses TRBV7-2 with TRBJ2-3, with 9 bases lining up with TRBD2. The CDR3 has 13 amino acids. Germline trimming cut 5 bases from V and 6 bases from J; bases unmatched to any gene: 3. Germline V lookup: CDR1 SGHTA, CDR2 FQGNSA. The chain's CDR3 is CASSMTSGDTQYF. The CDR3, as DNA: TGTGCCAGCAGCATGACTAGCGGTGATACGCAGTATTTT.

The V gene is TRBV6-5, the J gene TRBJ2-1, with 12 bases lining up with TRBD2. The CDR3 has 15 residues. The V and J ends lost 5 bases and 7 bases, in that order; junction bases with no gene match: 6. Germline V gene data show CDR1 as MNHEY and CDR2 as SVGAGI. This CDR3 is CASSTTLAGGNEQFF. Here the CDR3 DNA reads TGTGCCAGCAGTACGACACTAGCGGGGGGTAATGAGCAGTTCTTC.

This rearrangement joins TRBV18 to TRBJ1-1; possible D gene TRBD1, 5 bases. Trimming cost V 1 base and J 4 bases, with 13 bases left between them. The CDR3 totals 15 residues. Per the germline V gene, CDR1 is KGHSH and CDR2 is LQKENI. The CDR3 sequence: CASSPRVDQGTEAFF. The CDR3 nucleotides read TGTGCCAGCTCACCACGGGTGGACCAGGGCACTGAAGCTTTCTTT.

The chain links TRBV18 to TRBJ1-1, with unresolved D. Looked up from germline, CDR1 is KGHSH and CDR2 is LQKENI. The CDR3 totals 13 residues. The V and J ends lost 5 bases and 1 base respectively, with 8 bases between them. The CDR3 sequence is CASSMAQNTEAFF. In DNA, the CDR3 is TGTGCCAGCTCAATGGCCCAGAACACTGAAGCTTTCTTT.

The gene calls are TRBV2 and TRBJ2-7, with a possible D match to TRBD2 (5 bases). Germline CDR1 reads SNHLY; CDR2 reads FYNNEI. The length of the CDR3 is 15 residues. V was trimmed by 4 bases and J by 0 bases, leaving 13 bases between them. CDR3 coding DNA: TGTGCCAGCAGTGGCTCCGGGGATATCTCCTACGAGCAGTACTTC. Protein: CASSGSGDISYEQYF.

The V call is TRBV27, the J call TRBJ2-5; perhaps TRBD2 as D (6 bases). Germline assignment: CDR1 MNHEY and CDR2 SMNVEV (reference sequence). This CDR3 spans 14 amino acids. With 6 bases removed from V and 1 base from J, the gap between germline ends came to 12 bases. This CDR3 is CASSPSGSQETQYF. DNA for the CDR3: TGTGCCAGCAGCCCAAGCGGGTCCCAAGAGACCCAGTACTTC.

This chain uses TRBV12-5 with TRBJ1-1; TRBD1 matches 7 bases. CDR1 is LGHNT, CDR2 FRNRAP, per germline. This CDR3 has 16 amino acids. After removal of 1 base from V and 0 bases from J, the junction contained 5 bases not matched to a gene. The CDR3: CASGLDHGTVNTEAFF. The CDR3 DNA is TGTGCTAGTGGTTTGGACCACGGGACAGTGAACACTGAAGCTTTCTTT.

This chain connects TRBV7-8 to TRBJ1-4; D unresolved. CDR3 length equals 15 residues. V dropped 4 bases and J dropped 6 bases, with 15 bases sitting between them. Germline V lookup: CDR1 SGHVS, CDR2 FQNEAQ. The CDR3: CASSSTTGRHEKLFF. In DNA, the CDR3 is TGTGCCAGCAGCTCCACGACCGGGAGACATGAAAAACTGTTTTTT.

The rearrangement uses TRBV24-1 and TRBJ1-1, with D possibly being TRBD1 (6 bases). The CDR3 runs 14 residues. Germline V gene sequence: CDR1 KGHDR, CDR2 SFDVKD. Trimming cost V 4 bases and J 4 bases, with 12 bases left between them. DNA for the CDR3: TGTGCCACCAGTGACTACAGGGACGGCACTGAAGCTTTCTTT. Amino acid sequence: CATSDYRDGTEAFF.

The V gene is TRBV7-3, the J gene TRBJ1-1; TRBD1 matches 9 bases. The germline V gene encodes CDR1 SGHTA and CDR2 FQGTGA. The CDR3 sequence is 15 residues long. The ends lost 2 bases at V and 5 bases at J; junction bases unmatched: 6. The CDR3 DNA sequence: TGTGCCAGCAGCTTATGGCCCGGGACAGGGACTGAAGCTTTCTTT. It is translated as CASSLWPGTGTEAFF.

In DNA form, the CDR3 reads TGTGCCAGTAGAGAGAGCAATCAGCCCCAGCATTTT. It specifies CASRESNQPQHF. This chain uses TRBV19 with TRBJ1-5; D not resolved. Between the trimmed V and J ends, which lost 6 bases and 1 base, there was a span of 4 bases. Germline CDR1 reads LNHDA; CDR2 reads SQIVND (reference sequence). This CDR3 has 12 amino acids.

The V and J genes are TRBV4-3 and TRBJ1-4; D possibly corresponds to TRBD1 (6 bases). This CDR3 spans 15 amino acids. V was cut by 4 bases and J by 4 bases, with 13 bases left in between. Germline V CDR1 and CDR2: LGHNA, YSLEER. CDR3 amino acids: CASSPPGQLNEKLFF. DNA of the CDR3: TGCGCCAGCAGCCCCCCGGGACAACTTAATGAAAAACTGTTTTTT.

This clone has more than one count but fewer than ten. Other DNA sequences in this sample translate to the same CDR3. The genes are TRBV3-1 (or the pseudogene TRBV3-2) and TRBJ2-2; 8 bases match TRBD2. Germline V lookup: CDR1 LGHDT, CDR2 YNNKEL (reference sequence). V was clipped by 0 bases and J by 0 bases; unmatched bases: 6. The CDR3 has 18 amino acids. CDR3 loop: CASSQESSGGTNTGELFF. The CDR3 DNA follows: TGTGCCAGCAGCCAAGAATCCAGCGGGGGTACGAACACCGGGGAGCTGTTTTTT.

The chain recombines TRBV18 with TRBJ1-2; TRBD1 matches 7 bases. The junction had 7 bases not matched to a gene; V was cut back by 3 bases and J by 6 bases. The CDR3 is made up of 14 amino acids. Germline CDR1 is KGHSH and CDR2 is LQKENI. The CDR3 region has the DNA TGTGCCAGCTCACCGAGTAGGGACAGCGATGGCTACACCTTC. Its protein product is CASSPSRDSDGYTF.

The CDR3 nucleotides read TGTGCCAGCTCACAGGGGGTCAACACTGAAGCTTTCTTT. It specifies CASSQGVNTEAFF. The chain links TRBV19 to TRBJ1-1; 8 nucleotides agree with TRBD1. The CDR3 is made up of 13 amino acids. Unmatched junction bases numbered 5, after V lost 9 bases and J lost 2 bases. Germline CDR1 is LNHDA and CDR2 is SQIVND (reference sequence).